What follows is one T cell receptor (beta chain) and its context. The data were obtained in a study of blood T cell repertoires in COVID-19. The ends were cut back, 4 bases at V and 12 bases at J, with 15 bases in the middle. The CDR3 runs to 12 residues. Germline lookup yields CDR1 SEHNR and CDR2 FQNEAQ (reference sequence). Profiling relied on immunoSEQ multiplex PCR, and the TCRdb table lists in-frame clones only, not all of them. Of fewer than 200,000 clones in the sample, 74% were seen once. The sequenced sample consisted of peripheral blood. The clonotype was recovered from a woman aged 80 or over with acute or convalescent COVID-19. The rearrangement links TRBV7-9 to TRBJ1-1; a weak D match, TRBD1 (6 bases). The CDR3 DNA follows: TGTGCCAGCAGCTCATACAGGGAGGGGTCTTTCTTT. It translates to CASSSYREGSFF.